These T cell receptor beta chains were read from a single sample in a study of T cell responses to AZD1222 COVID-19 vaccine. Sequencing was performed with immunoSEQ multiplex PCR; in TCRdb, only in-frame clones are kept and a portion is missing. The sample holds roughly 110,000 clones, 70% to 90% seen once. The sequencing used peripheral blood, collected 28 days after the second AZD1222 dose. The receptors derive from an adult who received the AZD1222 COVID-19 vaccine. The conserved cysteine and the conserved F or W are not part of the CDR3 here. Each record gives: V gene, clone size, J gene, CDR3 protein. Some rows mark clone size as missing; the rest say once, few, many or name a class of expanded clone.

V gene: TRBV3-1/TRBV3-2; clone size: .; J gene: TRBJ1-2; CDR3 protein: ASSQELFRTAKNSGYT
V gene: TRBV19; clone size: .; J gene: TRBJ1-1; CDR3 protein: ASSTGFTTGGHTEAF
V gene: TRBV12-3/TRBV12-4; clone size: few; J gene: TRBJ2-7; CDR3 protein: ASSLTGTYEQY
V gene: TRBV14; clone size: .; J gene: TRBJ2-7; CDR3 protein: ASSQDSDPYEQY
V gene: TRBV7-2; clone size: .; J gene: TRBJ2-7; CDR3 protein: ASSTRDWTYEQY
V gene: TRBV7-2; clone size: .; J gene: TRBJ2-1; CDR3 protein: ASSLGIRRSYNEQF
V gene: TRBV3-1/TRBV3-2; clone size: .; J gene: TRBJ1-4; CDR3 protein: ASSFRGGAFQNLNEKLF
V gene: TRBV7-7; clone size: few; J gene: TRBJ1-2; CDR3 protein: ASSLLGGSDGYT
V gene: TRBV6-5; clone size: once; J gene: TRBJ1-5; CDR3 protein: ASSLLGQDGRPQH
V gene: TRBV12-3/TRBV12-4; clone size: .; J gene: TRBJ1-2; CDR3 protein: ASSLSGAGGYT
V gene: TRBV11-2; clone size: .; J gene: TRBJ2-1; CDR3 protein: ASSLMSNNEQF
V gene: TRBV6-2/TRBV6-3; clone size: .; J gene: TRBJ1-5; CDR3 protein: ASSYSTGAYQPQH
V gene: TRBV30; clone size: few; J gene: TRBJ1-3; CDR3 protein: AWSRGVSGNTIY
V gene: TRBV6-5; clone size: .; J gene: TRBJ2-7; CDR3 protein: ASSRTGSYEQY
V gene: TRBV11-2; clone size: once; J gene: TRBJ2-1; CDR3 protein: ASSLWVAGSKANEQF
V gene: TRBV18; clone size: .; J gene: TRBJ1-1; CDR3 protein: ASSPDLNTEAF
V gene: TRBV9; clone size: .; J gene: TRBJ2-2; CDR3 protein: ASSVEGSRGELF
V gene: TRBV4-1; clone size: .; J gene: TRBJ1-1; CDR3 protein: ASSQGPGTEAF
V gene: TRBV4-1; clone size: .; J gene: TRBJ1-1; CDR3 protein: ASSQDQGGGTEAF
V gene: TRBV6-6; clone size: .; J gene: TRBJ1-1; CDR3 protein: ASITQGFMGTEAF
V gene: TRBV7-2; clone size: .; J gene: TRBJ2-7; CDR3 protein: ASSSFVQGMSEQY
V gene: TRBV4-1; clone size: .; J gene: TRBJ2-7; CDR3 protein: ASSQDLSRLYEQY
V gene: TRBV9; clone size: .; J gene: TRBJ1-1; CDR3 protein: ASSVVGTANTEAF
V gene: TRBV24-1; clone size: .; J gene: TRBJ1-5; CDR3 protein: ATSGNRVDQPQH
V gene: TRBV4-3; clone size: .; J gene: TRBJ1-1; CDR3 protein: ASSQVDLEMNTEAF
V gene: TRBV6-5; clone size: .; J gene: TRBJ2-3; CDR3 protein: ASSPGQHTDTQY
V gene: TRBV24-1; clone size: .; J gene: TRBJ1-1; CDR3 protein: ATGSGGVNTEAF
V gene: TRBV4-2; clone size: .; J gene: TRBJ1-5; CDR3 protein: ASSQAFRGQGNQPQH
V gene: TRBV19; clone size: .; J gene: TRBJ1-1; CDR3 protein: ASSIGRAYSEAF
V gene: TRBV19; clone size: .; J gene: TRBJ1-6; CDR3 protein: ASSIGQGDNSPLH
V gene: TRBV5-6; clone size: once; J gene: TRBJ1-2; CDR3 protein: ASSWGSRVRYGYT
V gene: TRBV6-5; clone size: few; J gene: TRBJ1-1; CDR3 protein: ASSYSRRRGNTEAF
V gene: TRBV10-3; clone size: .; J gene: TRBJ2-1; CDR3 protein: AINPGTATYNEQF
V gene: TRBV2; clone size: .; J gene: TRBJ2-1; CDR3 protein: ASSGWQSSYNEQF
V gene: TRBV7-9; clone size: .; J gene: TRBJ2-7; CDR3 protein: ASSLTGTAYEQY
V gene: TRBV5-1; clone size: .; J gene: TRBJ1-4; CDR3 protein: ASTGTANEKLF
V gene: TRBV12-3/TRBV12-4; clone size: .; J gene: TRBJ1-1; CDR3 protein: ASSTGGYTEAF
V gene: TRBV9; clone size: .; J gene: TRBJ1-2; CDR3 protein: ASSVGTGEGYT
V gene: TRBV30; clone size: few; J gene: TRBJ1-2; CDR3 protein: AFLRTALYGYT
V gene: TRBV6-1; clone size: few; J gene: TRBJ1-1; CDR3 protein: ASSESPMNTEAF
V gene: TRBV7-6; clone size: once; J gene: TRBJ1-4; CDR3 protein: ASSLEVGQGNEKLF
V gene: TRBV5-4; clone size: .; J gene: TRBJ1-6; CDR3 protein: ASRPGTGLYNSPLH
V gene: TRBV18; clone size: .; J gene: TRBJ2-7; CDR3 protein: ASSATSSYEQY
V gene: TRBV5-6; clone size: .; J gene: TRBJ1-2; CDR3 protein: ASSLVAGADGYT
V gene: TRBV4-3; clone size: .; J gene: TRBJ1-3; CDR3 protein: ASSQASPRQGMNTIY
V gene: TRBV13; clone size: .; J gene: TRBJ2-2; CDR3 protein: ASSLYYGTNTGELF
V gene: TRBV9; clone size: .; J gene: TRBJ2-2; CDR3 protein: ASSVGTSGGIDTNTGELF
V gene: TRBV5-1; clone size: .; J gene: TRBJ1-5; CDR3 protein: ASSSVPGGNQPQH
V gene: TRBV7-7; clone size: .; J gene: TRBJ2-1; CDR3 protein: ASSLLASPPNEQF
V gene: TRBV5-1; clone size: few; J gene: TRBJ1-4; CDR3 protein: ASSFGALINEKLF
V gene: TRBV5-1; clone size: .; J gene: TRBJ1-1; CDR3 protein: ASSLVTGTEAF
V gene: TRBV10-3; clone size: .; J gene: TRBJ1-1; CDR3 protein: AISESGTNPGLGEAF
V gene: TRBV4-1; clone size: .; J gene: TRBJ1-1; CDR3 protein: ASSQAGATEAF
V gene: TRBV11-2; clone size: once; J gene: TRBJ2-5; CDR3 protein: ASSSYQETQY
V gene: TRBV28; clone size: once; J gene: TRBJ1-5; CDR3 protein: ASSLQSGTNQPQH
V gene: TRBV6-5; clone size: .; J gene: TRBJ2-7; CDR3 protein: ASRLQGAQTYEQY
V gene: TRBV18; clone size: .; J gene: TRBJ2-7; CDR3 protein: ASSPLEGVRDEQY